This entry features one T cell receptor (beta chain) sequence. Antigen specificity is unknown. The final CDR3 position lacks the conserved phenylalanine or tryptophan, pointing to a likely read error. The data originate from a study of tumor and adjacent non-tumor tissue in lung cancer. For the study at large: On average, productive TCRbeta reads reached some 4.2 million per sample.

No cell sorting was done before RNA was extracted from the tissue. Donors were chemotherapy-naive, newly diagnosed lung cancer surgical patients in China, August–November 2014. The library came from three nested PCR rounds adapted from ARM-PCR protocols. TCRdb re-called the multiplex PCR reads with MiXCR, one entry per CDR3 protein. The sample records tens of thousands of distinct CDR3 sequences, 55% to 75% being singletons. Germline trimming cut 10 bases from V and 3 bases from J; bases unmatched to any gene: 11. In germline, CDR1 is MNHNS, CDR2 SASEGT. This CDR3 comprises 14 residues. Study-level results: Tumor repertoires had a smaller top 100 clone share than normal lung.

The sequenced sample was lung tumor tissue. This chain connects TRBV6-1 to TRBJ1-2; TRBD1 aligns across 7 bases. This TCR was recovered from a woman in her 40s with non-small cell lung cancer. CDR3 protein: CANRTQGRDYGYTI. The CDR3 bases are TGTGCCAACAGGACACAGGGGAGGGACTATGGCTACACCATC.